This T cell receptor (beta chain) originates from a study of OX40 agonist ivuxolimab in advanced cancers. The wider study: Patients assigned to dose escalation were diagnosed with hepatocellular carcinoma, melanoma, renal cell or head and neck cancer.

The table came from immunoSEQ multiplex PCR; TCRdb's copy has only in-frame clones and leaves some out. The sample includes more than 9,000 clones, about two thirds of them seen just once. Germline CDR1 reads SGHVS; CDR2 reads FQNEAQ. V shed 7 bases and J 3 bases; nucleotides not matched to a gene: 12. The CDR3 covers 15 residues. The source is an adult with an advanced solid tumor such as melanoma, head and neck, liver or kidney cancer. J is TRBJ2-7 and V is TRBV7-8; 7 bases fit TRBD1. The sample here was CD4+ or CD8+ T cells sorted from blood, taken in a trial of the OX40 agonist ivuxolimab. CDR3 sequence (DNA): TGTGCCAGCACGATTTCGACAGGGTTGGTCTACGAGCAGTACTTC. This encodes CASTISTGLVYEQYF. Variable domain in full (rest from reference TRBV7-8 and TRBJ2-7): GAGVSQSPRYKVAKRGQDVALRCDPISGHVSLFWYQQALGQGPEFLTYFQNEAQLDKSGLPSDRFFAERPEGSVSTLKIQRTQQEDSAVYLCASTISTGLVYEQYFGPGTRLTVT.